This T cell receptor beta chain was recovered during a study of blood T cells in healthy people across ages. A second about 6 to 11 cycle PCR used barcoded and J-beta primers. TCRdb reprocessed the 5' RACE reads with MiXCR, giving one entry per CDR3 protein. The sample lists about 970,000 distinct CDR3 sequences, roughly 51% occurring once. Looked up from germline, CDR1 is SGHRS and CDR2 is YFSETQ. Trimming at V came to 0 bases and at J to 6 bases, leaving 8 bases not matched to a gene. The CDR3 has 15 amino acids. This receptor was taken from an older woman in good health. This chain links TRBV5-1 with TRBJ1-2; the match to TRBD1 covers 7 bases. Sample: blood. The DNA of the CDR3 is TGCGCCAGCAGCTTGGGGGACAGTCCCCTTCATGGCTACACCTTC. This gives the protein CASSLGDSPLHGYTF. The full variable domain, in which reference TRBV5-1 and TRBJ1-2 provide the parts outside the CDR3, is KAGVTQTPRYLIKTRGQQVTLSCSPISGHRSVSWYQQTPGQGLQFLFEYFSETQRNKGNFPGRFSGRQFSNSRSEMNVSTLELGDSALYLCASSLGDSPLHGYTFGSGTRLTVV.